The 20 T cell receptor beta chains reported below all come from one sample, sequenced in a study of neurological immune-mediated disorders (dated by TCRdb to between 2019 and 2020). The library was produced with 5' RACE. Reads for this sample came from an Illumina HiSeq 2500. TCRdb ran its own pipeline on the public reads, namely fastp trimming at Q25 and MiXCR clone calling, and kept in-frame beta chains. Duplicate CDR3 protein sequences are folded into a single record with the most common DNA and genes. A total of tens of thousands of distinct CDR3 sequences appear in this sample, around 9.7% of them only once. About an eighth of the sample lies in the top ten. The time point label for this specimen denotes: longitudinal time-point 2. Sequencing input: PBMCs. These receptors originate from a man aged 30 to 39 in good health.

This clonotype came up many times. The rearrangement joins TRBV10-3 to TRBJ2-5, with D perhaps TRBD1 (6 bases). The germline V and J ends were trimmed by 2 bases and 2 bases, with 15 bases remaining between them. This CDR3 is 16 amino acids long. Germline assignment: CDR1 ENHRY and CDR2 SYGVKD. The CDR3, as DNA: TGTGCCATCAGTGAGCTAGGACAGCTATCTCAAGAGACCCAGTACTTC. Translated, it gives CAISELGQLSQETQYF.

V and J are TRBV7-8 and TRBJ1-1, with D possibly TRBD1 on 5 matching bases. The CDR3 is 14 residues long. With 7 bases removed from V and 1 base from J, the gap between germline ends came to 13 bases. Germline V gives CDR1 SGHVS, CDR2 FQNEAQ. The CDR3 bases are TGTGCCAGCATTGCAAGCCAGGGGAACACTGAAGCTTTCTTT. This translates into CASIASQGNTEAFF. The full variable domain, with the rest looked up from reference TRBV7-8 and TRBJ1-1, is GAGVSQSPRYKVAKRGQDVALRCDPISGHVSLFWYQQALGQGPEFLTYFQNEAQLDKSGLPSDRFFAERPEGSVSTLKIQRTQQEDSAVYLCASIASQGNTEAFFGQGTRLTVV.

In its sample, this clonotype was seen many times. The rearrangement uses TRBV28 and TRBJ2-6; D gene unclear. From germline, CDR1 is MDHEN and CDR2 SYDVKM. Trimming pared 2 bases from V and 4 bases from J, leaving 3 bases between. CDR3 size: 13 residues. This CDR3 is CASSLEGANVLTF. The CDR3 DNA reads TGTGCCAGCAGTTTAGAGGGGGCCAACGTCCTGACTTTC.

This clonotype was seen at least ten times. The chain joins TRBV29-1 to TRBJ2-1; D unclear. Germline CDR1 and CDR2: SQVTM and ANQGSEA. CDR3 size: 12 residues. V was cut by 0 bases and J by 9 bases, with 9 bases left in between. The CDR3 here is CSVEEIGGEQFF. CDR3 sequence (DNA): TGCAGCGTTGAAGAAATAGGCGGTGAGCAGTTCTTC.

About this clonotype itself: A read error may produce the germline difference seen at one junction end. The rearrangement joins TRBV7-2 to TRBJ2-1, with 12 nucleotides matching TRBD2. The CDR3 is made up of 15 amino acids. Germline values: CDR1 SGHTA, CDR2 FQGNSA. CDR3 bases: TGTGTCAGCAGCGGGAGGACTAGCGGGAACAATGAGCAGTTCTTC. Translated: CVSSGRTSGNNEQFF.

The table lists this clonotype with many counts. This chain joins TRBV25-1 and TRBJ2-3; a weak D match, TRBD1 (6 bases). V shed 5 bases and J shed 0 bases, with 12 bases lying between them. Germline-derived CDR1 and CDR2 are MGHDK and SYGVNS. The length of the CDR3 is 15 residues. CDR3: CASSPRGVSTDTQYF. The CDR3 DNA follows: TGTGCCAGCAGTCCCAGGGGAGTAAGCACAGATACGCAGTATTTT.

The chain recombines TRBV7-2 with TRBJ2-3, with 9 positions matching TRBD2. The CDR3 spans 15 residues. CDR1 SGHTA and CDR2 FQGNSA come from the germline V gene. Trimming at V came to 5 bases and at J to 1 base, leaving 4 bases not matched to a gene. The CDR3 nucleotides read TGTGCCAGCAGCGATAGCGGGAGAGGCACAGATACGCAGTATTTT. Translated, it gives CASSDSGRGTDTQYF.

This clonotype was observed at least ten times. The V gene is TRBV2, the J gene TRBJ1-2, with D maybe TRBD1 (6 bases). V lost 3 bases and J lost 3, with 8 bases in between. The CDR3 covers 13 residues. Germline V gene sequence: CDR1 SNHLY, CDR2 FYNNEI. The CDR3 spells CASSEDSYYGYTF. The CDR3 region has the DNA TGTGCCAGCAGTGAGGACAGTTACTATGGCTACACCTTC. The full variable domain, with the rest looked up from reference TRBV2 and TRBJ1-2, is EPEVTQTPSHQVTQMGQEVILRCVPISNHLYFYWYRQILGQKVEFLVSFYNNEISEKSEIFDDQFSVERPDGSNFTLKIRSTKLEDSAMYFCASSEDSYYGYTFGSGTRLTVV.

For this clonotype: Germline and junction disagree at one end, which may indicate a read error. The genes are TRBV12-3 or TRBV12-4 and TRBJ2-7, with TRBD1 matching over 7 bases. The CDR3 loop spans 15 amino acids. CDR3 sequence: CANSLGAGGLYEQYF. The CDR3 DNA is TGTGCCAACAGTTTGGGGGCAGGGGGTCTGTACGAGCAGTACTTC.

This clonotype was recorded many times. In DNA form, the CDR3 reads TGCGCCAGCAGCCAAGGCGGGGCAGTAACCTCTTCAGCTAACTATGGCTACACCTTC. Encoded protein: CASSQGGAVTSSANYGYTF. J is TRBJ1-2 and V is TRBV4-1; maybe TRBD1 (5 bases). The CDR3 is 19 amino acids. The germline V gene encodes CDR1 MGHRA and CDR2 YSYEKL. Trimming took 1 base from V and 0 from J, leaving 21 bases between them.

In this sample, this clonotype turned up once. The chain has TRBV7-3 and TRBJ2-3, with TRBD2 matching over 10 bases. CDR3 length: 15 residues. Germline CDR1 is SGHTA and CDR2 is FQGTGA. Losses at the gene ends were 8 bases for V and 2 bases for J; bases not matched to a gene: 7. As DNA, the CDR3 is TGTGCCAGCTGCGCTAGCGGGGGTACCACAGATACGCAGTATTTT. As protein: CASCASGGTTDTQYF.

This clonotype was seen ten or more times. The J gene is TRBJ2-5, the V gene TRBV28, with 8 bases matching TRBD1. The V segment lost 4 bases and the J segment 5 bases; nucleotides outside the gene matches: 9. The CDR3 spans 15 residues. The germline V gene has CDR1 MDHEN and CDR2 SYDVKM. Here the CDR3 DNA reads TGTGCCAGCAGTTCGGACAGGGTTGGTCGGGAGACCCAGTACTTC. Translating it yields CASSSDRVGRETQYF.

This clonotype was seen repeatedly, ten times or more. This sequence joins TRBV12-3 or TRBV12-4 and TRBJ2-4; D perhaps matches TRBD1 (7 bases). The CDR3 loop spans 11 amino acids. CDR3 bases: TGTGCTTCTGGGCAGGGGGGCATTCAGTACTTC. This translates into CASGQGGIQYF.

This clonotype appeared many times. J is TRBJ2-7 and V is TRBV7-2, with 7 positions matching TRBD1. V was pared by 5 bases and J by 5 bases, with 3 bases of the junction left unmatched. CDR1 is SGHTA and CDR2 is FQGNSA in the germline V gene. CDR3 length: 12 amino acids. The CDR3: CASSGTGDEQYF. CDR3 DNA sequence: TGTGCCAGCAGCGGAACAGGGGACGAGCAGTACTTC.

This clonotype has ten or more counts. The chain uses TRBV20-1 and TRBJ2-7, with D possibly called TRBD1 or TRBD2 (5 bases each). The CDR3 contains 16 residues. CDR1 and CDR2 from the germline V gene are DFQATT and SNEGSKA (reference sequence). Trimming left V 6 bases short and J 3 bases short, with 24 bases between. As DNA, the CDR3 is TGCAGTGCCCGCGTGTTGGGGACCCAAGGGGACTACGAGCAGTACTTC. Protein: CSARVLGTQGDYEQYF.

The CDR3 loop is CSARFGGPWGGVQFF. The CDR3 coding sequence is TGCAGTGCTAGATTTGGGGGCCCCTGGGGAGGCGTCCAGTTCTTC. The chain carries TRBV20-1 and TRBJ2-1; D might be TRBD1 or TRBD2, each matching 6 bases. Trimming left V 2 bases short and J 13 bases short, with 24 bases between. The V gene's germline CDR1 is DFQATT and CDR2 SNEGSKA (reference sequence). The CDR3 is 15 residues long.

The sample holds many counts of this clonotype. The gene calls are TRBV24-1 and TRBJ2-1; D unclear. Germline CDR1 KGHDR, CDR2 SFDVKD. Trimming removed 7 bases from V and 5 bases from J, with 5 bases in between. The CDR3 has 11 residues. CDR3 nucleotide sequence: TGTGCCACCAGAATGAACAATGAGCAGTTCTTC. Its protein is CATRMNNEQFF.

This chain links TRBV6-1 with TRBJ2-2; weak D call: TRBD1 (6 bases). Trimming removed 6 bases at V and 2 bases at J, with 13 bases between. The length of the CDR3 is 15 residues. Germline loops: CDR1 MNHNS, CDR2 SASEGT. In nucleotides, the CDR3 is TGTGCCAGCAGACCATTGGGGACAAACACCGGGGAGCTGTTTTTT. Translation: CASRPLGTNTGELFF.

This clonotype was detected many times. The CDR3 sequence: CASSLVGASSYNEQFF. In DNA form, the CDR3 reads TGCGCCAGCAGCTTGGTCGGGGCTAGCTCCTACAATGAGCAGTTCTTC. The gene calls are TRBV5-1 and TRBJ2-1; either TRBD1 or TRBD2 may fit D (5 bases each). The CDR3 totals 16 residues. Germline V gene lookup returns CDR1 SGHRS and CDR2 YFSETQ. Trimming left V 0 bases short and J 0 bases short, with 10 bases between.

In this sample, this clonotype turned up many times. V gene TRBV18 combines with J gene TRBJ2-2; TRBD2 agrees at 8 bases. CDR1 is KGHSH, CDR2 LQKENI, per germline. The CDR3 contains 17 residues. V lost 1 base, J lost 0 bases, and 4 bases stayed unmatched. CDR3 coding DNA: TGTGCCAGCTCACCACTGACTAGCGCAACGAACACCGGGGAGCTGTTTTTT. Protein product: CASSPLTSATNTGELFF.